These 23 T cell receptor beta chains share one sample of origin, sequenced in a study of Graves' ophthalmopathy and Graves' hyperthyroidism. For repertoire sequencing, the TCR beta CDR3 regions were amplified from RNA transcripts. After a first-round RT-PCR with HTBI primers, a second-round multiplex PCR was run. TCRdb re-analysed the multiplex PCR reads in MiXCR, keeping a single row per CDR3 protein. The data contain 580,000 or so distinct CDR3 sequences, 35% to 40% of them singletons. Sequenced input: peripheral blood or thyroid tissue (not recorded which). The origin of the receptors is an adult man with Graves' hyperthyroidism.

The chain couples TRBV7-9 to TRBJ1-5; 9 bases fit TRBD1. Germline CDR1 SEHNR, CDR2 FQNEAQ (reference sequence). This CDR3 spans 15 amino acids. V gave up 8 bases and J gave up 5 bases; unmatched junction bases: 10. CDR3 sequence reads: CASQGQGGGHQPQHF. The CDR3 region has the DNA TGTGCCAGCCAGGGACAGGGAGGAGGGCATCAGCCCCAGCATTTT.

This clonotype was counted at least ten times. The chain uses TRBV5-4 and TRBJ1-2; perhaps TRBD1 as D (6 bases). The CDR3 has 13 amino acids. V dropped 7 bases and J dropped 3 bases, with 13 bases sitting between them. Germline values: CDR1 SGHNT, CDR2 YYREEE (reference sequence). CDR3 sequence: CASSLGADYGYTF. CDR3 sequence (DNA): TGTGCCAGCTCATTGGGGGCAGACTATGGCTACACCTTC.

The chain combines TRBV15 with TRBJ2-6; 10 bases agree with TRBD1. Germline V gene data show CDR1 as LNHNV and CDR2 as YYDKDF (reference sequence). This CDR3 has 18 residues. J was trimmed by 1 base and V by 3 bases; bases with no gene match: 6. The CDR3 bases are TGTGCCACCAGCAGGTACCGGGACAGGGGATCTGGGGCCAACGTCCTGACTTTC. As protein: CATSRYRDRGSGANVLTF. The entire variable domain, with the rest obtained from reference TRBV15 and TRBJ2-6, is as follows: DAMVIQNPRYQVTQFGKPVTLSCSQTLNHNVMYWYQQKSSQAPKLLFHYYDKDFNNEADTPDNFQSRRPNTSFCFLDIRSPGLGDTAMYLCATSRYRDRGSGANVLTFGAGSRLTVL.

The V gene is TRBV20-1, the J gene TRBJ1-2; 7 nucleotides line up with TRBD2. Matching the DNA end better, TRBJ2-1 makes the J call doubtful. The length of the CDR3 is 12 residues. CDR1 and CDR2 (germline): DFQATT, SNEGSKA (reference sequence). The CDR3 DNA is TGCAGTGCCCGGGGGGACTACAATGAGCAGTTCTTC. Residues: CSARGDYNEQFF.

The chain links TRBV10-3 to TRBJ2-5; D ambiguous. In germline, CDR1 is ENHRY, CDR2 SYGVKD. This CDR3 contains 13 residues. Trimming removed 3 bases at V and 3 bases at J, with 8 bases between. CDR3 residues: CAISDGAEETQYF. As DNA, the CDR3 is TGTGCCATCAGTGACGGAGCAGAAGAGACCCAGTACTTC.

In the case of this clonotype: Its ends do not fully match the called genes, so a read error is possible. The gene calls are TRBV10-1 and TRBJ1-1; D remains unclear. The CDR3 has 13 residues. Germline V gives CDR1 WNHNN, CDR2 SYGVQD (reference sequence). The CDR3 here is CASSRHTNTEAFF. DNA for the CDR3: TGCGCTAGCAGTCGACACACGAACACTGAAGCTTTCTTT.

This clonotype was detected ten times or more. The J gene is TRBJ1-3, the V gene TRBV10-2, with TRBD1 matching 7 bases. V lost 6 bases to trimming and J lost 0 bases; unmatched junction nucleotides: 2. The CDR3 is made up of 14 amino acids. Germline lookup yields CDR1 WSHSY and CDR2 SAAADI. The CDR3, as DNA: TGCGCCAGCAGGGACAGGTCCTCTGGAAACACCATATATTTT. Translated: CASRDRSSGNTIYF.

This clonotype was counted ten times or more. The chain links TRBV4-1 to TRBJ2-7; 7 positions agree with TRBD1. This CDR3 is 15 amino acids long. V lost 2 bases to trimming and J lost 2 bases; unmatched junction nucleotides: 6. CDR1 is MGHRA and CDR2 is YSYEKL in the germline V gene. CDR3 in amino acids: CASSQLPTGPYEQYF. The CDR3, as DNA: TGCGCCAGCAGCCAACTACCGACAGGGCCCTACGAGCAGTACTTC.

This chain joins TRBV7-2 and TRBJ1-6; D is undetermined. The V end was cut by 3 bases, the J end by 0 bases, with 15 bases between. From germline, CDR1 is SGHTA and CDR2 FQGNSA. The CDR3 contains 18 residues. The CDR3 region has the DNA TGTGCCAGCAGCTTCAAAGGACGGGGAAGCTCCTATAATTCACCCCTCCACTTT. Its protein is CASSFKGRGSSYNSPLHF.

This clonotype has ten or more counts. The chain couples TRBV7-9 to TRBJ1-1, with 7 positions matching TRBD1. After removal of 0 bases from V and 3 bases from J, the junction contained 4 bases not matched to a gene. Germline CDR1 and CDR2: SEHNR and FQNEAQ (reference sequence). The CDR3 has 15 amino acids. DNA for the CDR3: TGTGCCAGCAGCTTAGCACAGGGGCCATACACTGAAGCTTTCTTT. This gives the protein CASSLAQGPYTEAFF.

Remarks on this clonotype: The junction differs from germline at one of its ends, possibly a read error. The V gene is TRBV10-3, the J gene TRBJ2-5; D possibly uses TRBD1 or TRBD2 (5 bases each). Germline CDR1 reads ENHRY; CDR2 reads SYGVKD. The CDR3 covers 11 residues. CDR3 DNA sequence: TGTGCCATCAGTGTCCTGGGGACCCATTACTTC. Translated, it gives CAISVLGTHYF.

This clonotype was seen at least ten times. The chain is built from TRBV9 and TRBJ2-7; 7 bases are a match to TRBD2. This CDR3 has 14 residues. With 3 bases clipped from V and 4 bases from J, the junction kept 7 bases outside the gene matches. Looked up from germline, CDR1 is SGDLS and CDR2 is YYNGEE. Written as DNA, the CDR3 is TGTGCCAGCAGCGACAGCGGGACTGGGTACGAGCAGTACTTC. Protein product: CASSDSGTGYEQYF.

The chain joins TRBV29-1 to TRBJ2-6, with TRBD1 matching 9 bases. CDR3 length: 14 residues. V gave up 4 bases and J gave up 6 bases; unmatched junction bases: 4. Germline CDR1 SQVTM, CDR2 ANQGSEA. CDR3 DNA: TGCAGCGTTGCAGGGACAGGGAAGGCCAACGTCCTGACTTTC. It codes for CSVAGTGKANVLTF.

This clonotype has just a few counts. V is TRBV20-1 and J is TRBJ2-6; D perhaps matches TRBD2 (7 bases). V was cut by 3 bases and J by 0 bases, with 12 bases left in between. CDR3 length: 16 amino acids. The germline V gene encodes CDR1 DFQATT and CDR2 SNEGSKA (reference sequence). The CDR3 region is CSASRGGSSGANVLTF. The CDR3 nucleotides read TGCAGTGCTAGTAGGGGGGGAAGCTCTGGGGCCAACGTCCTGACTTTC.

Points on this clonotype: The junction departs from the called germline gene at one end, perhaps through a read error. The V and J genes are TRBV12-3 or TRBV12-4 and TRBJ2-7, with 7 positions matching TRBD1. CDR3 length: 14 amino acids. The CDR3 DNA is TGTGCCAGCAGTTTAGCAGGGGGCTCCTACGAGCTGTACTTC. Its translation is CASSLAGGSYELYF.

This clonotype came up many times. The chain recombines TRBV11-2 with TRBJ2-7; 9 bases fit TRBD2. Germline-derived CDR1 and CDR2 are SGHAT and FQNNGV. This CDR3 has 17 amino acids. J was trimmed by 3 bases and V by 5 bases; bases with no gene match: 14. The CDR3 protein is CASSPTREAGGNYEQYF. DNA of the CDR3: TGTGCCAGCAGCCCCACCCGGGAAGCGGGGGGCAACTACGAGCAGTACTTC.

This clonotype was observed many times. The chain recombines TRBV5-1 with TRBJ1-1; 7 bases match TRBD1. The V gene end was trimmed by 4 bases and the J gene end by 1 base; junction bases not matched to a gene: 4. Germline loops: CDR1 SGHRS, CDR2 YFSETQ. The CDR3 is made up of 14 amino acids. CDR3 in DNA: TGCGCCAGCAGCGTAGGACAGGAGAACACTGAAGCTTTCTTT. Amino acids: CASSVGQENTEAFF.

The chain carries TRBV10-3 and TRBJ1-1, with D maybe TRBD1 (6 bases). This CDR3 comprises 13 residues. V shed 10 bases and J shed 5 bases, with 17 bases lying between them. Germline V gene sequence: CDR1 ENHRY, CDR2 SYGVKD. The CDR3 region has the DNA TGTGCCACCAGGGAGGGGGTTGAAACTGAAGCTTTCTTT. Protein: CATREGVETEAFF.

This chain joins TRBV29-1 and TRBJ1-3; TRBD1 matches 10 bases. Per germline, CDR1 SQVTM and CDR2 ANQGSEA. The CDR3 consists of 16 residues. J gave up 4 bases and V 4 bases, and 10 bases lay outside the gene matches. In nucleotides, the CDR3 is TGCAGCGTTGGAACTGGGATGACAGGGGGCGGAAACACCATATATTTT. Protein product: CSVGTGMTGGGNTIYF. Complete variable domain (other parts from reference TRBV29-1 and TRBJ1-3): SAVISQKPSRDICQRGTSLTIQCQVDSQVTMMFWYRQQPGQSLTLIATANQGSEATYESGFVIDKFPISRPNLTFSTLTVSNMSPEDSSIYLCSVGTGMTGGGNTIYFGEGSWLTVV.

V is TRBV7-9 and J is TRBJ1-2; D call uncertain. Germline CDR1 reads SEHNR; CDR2 reads FQNEAQ (reference sequence). CDR3 length: 15 amino acids. Trimming pared 4 bases from V and 2 bases from J, leaving 14 bases between. DNA of the CDR3: TGTGCCAGCAGCTACGGCGGTACCCTGAACTATGGCTACACCTTC. It encodes CASSYGGTLNYGYTF.

As to this clonotype: With a much larger clone just one base away, this may be a read error. The V and J genes are TRBV6-1 and TRBJ1-5; 11 bases match TRBD1. CDR1 and CDR2 from the germline V gene are MNHNS and SASEGT. The CDR3 consists of 15 residues. In DNA, the CDR3 is TGTGCCGGCAGTTGGACAGGGGGCTACAATCAGCCCCAGCATTTT. It specifies CAGSWTGGYNQPQHF.

With respect to this clonotype: The conserved phenylalanine or tryptophan normally closing the CDR3 is absent here, so this likely arose from a read error. The chain combines TRBV5-6 with TRBJ1-5; possible D gene TRBD1, 6 bases. This CDR3 has 14 amino acids. Germline V gives CDR1 SGHDT, CDR2 YYEEEE. Trimming removed 0 bases at V and 4 bases at J, with 8 bases between. The CDR3 DNA reads as TGTGCCAGCAGCTTGGGGAGGGGGAATCAGCCCCAGCATCTT. The encoded protein is CASSLGRGNQPQHL.

This clonotype was picked up a small number of times. The chain couples TRBV28 to TRBJ2-5, with 9 bases identical to TRBD2. The CDR3 consists of 15 residues. The germline V gene has CDR1 MDHEN and CDR2 SYDVKM. J lost 5 bases, V lost 3 bases, and 7 bases had no gene match. The CDR3 DNA reads as TGTGCCAGCAGTTTCTCGACTAGCGGTGGGGAGACCCAGTACTTC. Translated: CASSFSTSGGETQYF.